This T cell receptor beta chain was documented in a study of shared clonotypes between healthy human individuals. Naive CD8 cells, CD45RO-negative and positively selected for CCR7, excluded terminally differentiated effector memory CD45RA+ cells. Donors were healthy HIV-negative adults without recently reported acute infections or vaccinations. Those who donated, Caucasian adults without exception, all lived in Nashville, Tennessee. TCRdb keeps only in-frame clones here, not all; method: immunoSEQ multiplex PCR. Here the sample spans about 2 million clones, about 95% being singletons. This CDR3 spans 15 amino acids. Unmatched junction bases numbered 10, after V lost 5 bases and J lost 9 bases. Germline V CDR1 and CDR2: SGHTA, FQGNSA.

The chain is built from TRBV7-2 and TRBJ2-1; 10 positions match TRBD2. Sequencing was carried out using naive CD8+ T cells sorted from blood. This clonotype was sampled from a young man in good health. This CDR3 reads CASSPIAGGLGEQFF. The CDR3, as DNA: TGTGCCAGCAGCCCCATAGCGGGAGGTTTAGGTGAGCAGTTCTTC.